Below are 19 T cell receptor beta chains sequenced from a single sample in a study of OX40 agonist ivuxolimab in advanced cancers. The protocol was immunoSEQ multiplex PCR, while the TCRdb copy is restricted to in-frame clones and leaves out a portion. The sample holds roughly 51,000 clones, approximately 90% seen once. Specimen: CD4+ or CD8+ T cells sorted from blood, collected in a trial of the OX40 agonist ivuxolimab. The receptors derive from an adult with an advanced solid tumor such as melanoma, head and neck, liver or kidney cancer.

V gene TRBV5-1 combines with J gene TRBJ2-1, with D maybe TRBD2 (6 bases). Germline V gives CDR1 SGHRS, CDR2 YFSETQ. Trimming shortened V by 0 bases and J by 8 bases, and 15 bases separated the two germline ends. The CDR3 sequence is 15 residues long. Here the CDR3 reads CASSLGGVTGDEQFF. The DNA of the CDR3 is TGCGCCAGCAGCTTGGGTGGTGTGACGGGGGATGAGCAGTTCTTC.

This clone was counted only a few times. J is TRBJ1-1 and V is TRBV10-3; D unclear. With 5 bases removed from V and 1 base from J, the gap between germline ends came to 5 bases. From germline, CDR1 is ENHRY and CDR2 SYGVKD. This CDR3 region has 12 residues. The chain's CDR3 is CAISTQNTEAFF. Here the CDR3 DNA reads TGTGCCATCAGTACCCAGAACACTGAAGCTTTCTTT.

V and J are TRBV2 and TRBJ1-4; no clear D. This CDR3 comprises 14 residues. From germline, CDR1 is SNHLY and CDR2 FYNNEI. V was trimmed by 4 bases and J by 7 bases, leaving 13 bases between them. The CDR3 reads CASSVVLRGEKLFF. CDR3 in DNA: TGTGCCAGCAGTGTCGTTTTGAGAGGTGAAAAACTGTTTTTT.

The rearrangement links TRBV29-1 to TRBJ1-1; D gene unclear. The CDR3 has 13 amino acids. The germline CDR1 and CDR2 sequences are SQVTM and ANQGSEA. The germline V and J ends were trimmed by 2 bases and 2 bases, with 9 bases remaining between them. CDR3 residues: CSVESGRNTEAFF. The CDR3 region has the DNA TGCAGCGTTGAATCGGGCAGAAACACTGAAGCTTTCTTT.

The CDR3 sequence: CASKGQPSGANVLTF. Written as DNA, the CDR3 is TGCGCCAGCAAAGGTCAGCCCTCTGGGGCCAACGTCCTGACTTTC. The V call is TRBV10-2, the J call TRBJ2-6; D gene ambiguous. From germline, CDR1 is WSHSY and CDR2 SAAADI. Deletions cut 7 bases from V and 0 bases from J, with 10 bases between. The CDR3 loop spans 15 amino acids.

The chain carries TRBV19 and TRBJ2-1, with 10 bases lining up with TRBD1. Germline V gene lookup returns CDR1 LNHDA and CDR2 SQIVND (reference sequence). This CDR3 is 16 amino acids long. V was clipped by 1 base and J by 4 bases; unmatched bases: 4. Here the CDR3 DNA reads TGTGCCAGTAGTATAGGCGGGACAGGGGTTTACAATGAGCAGTTCTTC. Amino acids: CASSIGGTGVYNEQFF.

V usage is TRBV6-1 and J usage is TRBJ2-7; D gene unclear. The CDR3 runs to 15 residues. Germline lookup yields CDR1 MNHNS and CDR2 SASEGT. Trimming left V 3 bases short and J 2 bases short, with 14 bases between. CDR3 DNA: TGTGCCAGCAGTGAGTCGGAAGGACCACCCTACGAGCAGTACTTC. It yields the protein CASSESEGPPYEQYF.

The chain recombines TRBV2 with TRBJ2-3; perhaps TRBD1 as D (5 bases). This CDR3 has 15 amino acids. Trimming cost V 6 bases and J 1 base, with 14 bases left between them. Germline CDR1 and CDR2: SNHLY and FYNNEI. The CDR3 DNA is TGTGCCAGCAGCAGACAGTATTCTCGCACAGATACGCAGTATTTT. Protein: CASSRQYSRTDTQYF.

This clone occurred a few times. V is TRBV19 and J is TRBJ1-3, with a possible D match to TRBD1 (5 bases). Trimming cost V 7 bases and J 2 bases, with 12 bases left between them. CDR3 length: 14 amino acids. Germline CDR1 and CDR2: LNHDA and SQIVND (reference sequence). The CDR3 reads CASKSPGTGNTIYF. The CDR3 region has the DNA TGTGCCAGTAAGAGCCCAGGGACTGGAAACACCATATATTTT.

DNA for the CDR3: TGTGCTAGTGGCCCAATCCCAGCGGGGTCCTACAATGAGCAGTTCTTC. This gives the protein CASGPIPAGSYNEQFF. The V gene is TRBV12-5, the J gene TRBJ2-1, with 7 bases lining up with TRBD2. The CDR3 is made up of 16 amino acids. V lost 6 bases, J lost 1 base, and 9 bases stayed unmatched. Germline V lookup: CDR1 LGHNT, CDR2 FRNRAP.

The chain has TRBV5-4 and TRBJ1-4; D is possibly TRBD1 (5 bases). The ends were cut back, 4 bases at V and 5 bases at J, with 12 bases in the middle. The CDR3 is 14 amino acids. CDR1 and CDR2 (germline): SGHNT, YYREEE (reference sequence). CDR3 bases: TGTGCCAGCAGCCACAGTGGGGGGAATGAAAAACTGTTTTTT. It specifies CASSHSGGNEKLFF.

CDR3 protein: CASSQDPMREQFF. CDR3 coding DNA: TGCGCCAGCAGCCAAGATCCCATGCGGGAGCAGTTCTTC. The rearrangement joins TRBV4-1 to TRBJ2-1; D unclear. From germline, CDR1 is MGHRA and CDR2 YSYEKL. V was pared by 0 bases and J by 10 bases, with 10 bases between. The CDR3 contains 13 residues.

In its sample, this clone was seen once. V and J are TRBV19 and TRBJ1-1; 9 positions agree with TRBD1. Germline CDR1 LNHDA, CDR2 SQIVND (reference sequence). V lost 4 bases to trimming and J lost 0 bases; unmatched junction nucleotides: 3. The CDR3 has 15 residues. In DNA, the CDR3 is TGTGCCAGTAGTACTGGGACAGGGATGAACACTGAAGCTTTCTTT. Translated: CASSTGTGMNTEAFF.

This chain connects TRBV7-9 to TRBJ2-3; 15 bases agree with TRBD2. This CDR3 contains 18 residues. The germline V gene has CDR1 SEHNR and CDR2 FQNEAQ (reference sequence). The V segment lost 9 bases and the J segment 7 bases; nucleotides outside the gene matches: 17. CDR3: CASIPGLAGGPLGNTQYF. The CDR3 DNA reads TGTGCCAGTATACCGGGACTAGCGGGAGGTCCCCTCGGGAATACGCAGTATTTT.

The chain employs TRBV9 and TRBJ1-1; D is undetermined. Germline lookup yields CDR1 SGDLS and CDR2 YYNGEE. The CDR3 is made up of 12 amino acids. The V end was cut by 4 bases, the J end by 6 bases, with 10 bases between. CDR3 nucleotide sequence: TGTGCCAGCAGCTTAGAGGGCTCTGAAGCTTTCTTT. Amino acid sequence: CASSLEGSEAFF.

This clone was seen more than once but under ten times. The chain has TRBV30 and TRBJ2-1; 7 nucleotides match TRBD1. The CDR3 consists of 12 residues. Germline V gene sequence: CDR1 GTSNPN, CDR2 SVGIG (reference sequence). J lost 7 bases, V lost 0 bases, and 0 bases had no gene match. CDR3 coding DNA: TGTGCCTGGAGTGTACAGGGGAATGAGCAGTTCTTC. The encoded protein is CAWSVQGNEQFF.

This sequence joins TRBV6-5 and TRBJ2-5, with 10 bases matching TRBD1. Germline V gene lookup returns CDR1 MNHEY and CDR2 SVGAGI. The CDR3 length is 14 residues. V dropped 5 bases and J dropped 5; count of bases not matched to a gene: 5. The CDR3 DNA reads TGTGCCAGCAGTCCCAGACAGGGGGCTGAGACCCAGTACTTC. This codes for CASSPRQGAETQYF.

The chain carries TRBV7-3 and TRBJ2-5, with D unclear. In germline, CDR1 is SGHTA, CDR2 FQGTGA. V was pared by 2 bases and J by 5 bases, with 9 bases between. This CDR3 comprises 13 residues. CDR3 in DNA: TGTGCCAGCAGCTTACAGCTGCGGGAGACCCAGTACTTC. Translating it yields CASSLQLRETQYF.

The CDR3 DNA follows: TGTGCCACCAGCAGCTCCATAGGGGGCGTCTCCTACGAGCAGTACTTC. This gives the protein CATSSSIGGVSYEQYF. The chain joins TRBV15 to TRBJ2-5; 7 nucleotides align to TRBD1. The J call is doubtful: the DNA matches TRBJ2-7 better. The CDR3 loop spans 16 amino acids. Germline CDR1 reads LNHNV; CDR2 reads YYDKDF (reference sequence).